Each of the 9 T cell receptor beta chains below was sequenced from the same sample in a study of tumor-infiltrating lymphocytes in primary liver carcinoma. Bulk tissue was left unsorted, and RNA and DNA were co-extracted from 20-30 mg of it. A primer matching the constant region was used to make TCR beta cDNA from approximately 0.45 ug of total RNA. Three nested multiplex PCR rounds, a slightly modified ARM-PCR, produced the libraries for TCR beta. A C-beta reverse primer was combined with TRBV1-TRBV30 forward primers in the first two PCR rounds, and each round had about 10 cycles. Each CDR3 protein gets one entry after TCRdb re-called the multiplex PCR reads with MiXCR. The table has about 99,000 distinct CDR3 sequences, about three quarters seen once. Source material: liver tumor tissue from sampling region 5. Subset specified: tumor region T5, tumor centre. Every receptor here comes from a woman in her sixties or seventies with primary liver carcinoma and hepatitis B virus infection.

Comments on this clonotype: Possible read error: a much larger clone is one base away. The rearrangement uses TRBV5-4 and TRBJ2-1; TRBD2 aligns across 7 bases. Germline CDR1 reads SGHNT; CDR2 reads YYREEE (reference sequence). V lost 4 bases, J lost 8 bases, and 15 bases stayed unmatched. The CDR3 spans 16 residues. The CDR3 sequence is CASSPTSRRAGDEQFF. CDR3 bases: TGTGCCAGCAGCCCGACTAGCAGGAGGGCCGGGGATGAGCAGTTCTTC. Together with reference TRBV5-4 and TRBJ2-1, the CDR3 gives the full variable domain: ETGVTQSPTHLIKTRGQQVTLRCSSQSGHNTVSWYQQALGQGPQFIFQYYREEENGRGNFPPRFSGLQFPNYSSELNVNALELDDSALYLCASSPTSRRAGDEQFFGPGTRLTVL.

This clonotype appeared once. The CDR3 does not close with the conserved phenylalanine or tryptophan, likely indicating a read error. The limits of the CDR3 on the DNA are not certain, so only TCRdb's listed CDR3 is given. The gene calls are TRBV29-1 and TRBJ1-1; the tabulated D call, TRBD1, remains unverified against the DNA. The CDR3 has 13 amino acids, counting both end residues. CDR1 is SQVTM and CDR2 is ANQGSEA in the germline V gene. The CDR3 is CSARGDLSTEALI.

This clonotype occurred a few times. Relative to the germline gene, one junction end is altered; a read error may explain this. This chain connects TRBV12-3 or TRBV12-4 to TRBJ1-3; a possible D gene is TRBD1 (5 bases). This CDR3 is 14 amino acids long. The DNA of the CDR3 is TGTGCCAGCAGTTTCCGACGGGGCGGAAACGCCATATATTTT. It specifies CASSFRRGGNAIYF.

Remarks on this clonotype: Germline and junction disagree at one end, which may indicate a read error. V gene TRBV11-2 combines with J gene TRBJ2-2, with 8 bases aligning to TRBD1. The CDR3 consists of 17 residues. Germline V gene sequence: CDR1 SGHAT, CDR2 FQNNGV. The CDR3 coding sequence is TGTGCCAGCAGCCTCCTTCCCGGACAGGGTGGTACCGGGAAGCTGTTTTTT. It encodes CASSLLPGQGGTGKLFF.

This clonotype was detected many times. This chain links TRBV6-6 with TRBJ2-5; 8 bases map to TRBD1. The CDR3 length is 14 residues. V lost 5 bases to trimming and J lost 7 bases; unmatched junction nucleotides: 9. Germline loops: CDR1 MNHNY, CDR2 SVGAGI (reference sequence). CDR3 region: CASSGGQGRGTQYF. Here the CDR3 DNA reads TGTGCCAGCAGTGGCGGACAGGGTCGGGGGACCCAGTACTTC.

The V and J genes are TRBV7-9 and TRBJ2-4, with unresolved D. With 1 base removed from V and 12 bases from J, the gap between germline ends came to 16 bases. The CDR3 is 14 residues long. Germline V lookup: CDR1 SEHNR, CDR2 FQNEAQ (reference sequence). The CDR3 DNA reads as TGTGCCAGCAGCTTAGGGGTCGTCGGCGACACTCAGTACTTC. This codes for CASSLGVVGDTQYF.

For this clonotype: Mismatch with germline at one junction end may stem from a read error. The gene calls are TRBV12-3 or TRBV12-4 and TRBJ1-3; weak D call: TRBD1 (5 bases). CDR3 size: 16 residues. CDR3 sequence: CANSIRDGRYGNTIYF. CDR3 coding DNA: TGTGCCAACAGTATAAGGGACGGAAGGTACGGAAACACCATATATTTT.

The table lists this clonotype with a few counts. The rearrangement uses TRBV5-1 and TRBJ2-1; 15 nucleotides align to TRBD2. V was pared by 3 bases and J by 9 bases, with 1 base of the junction left unmatched. This CDR3 is built from 14 residues. From germline, CDR1 is SGHRS and CDR2 YFSETQ. This chain's CDR3 is CASSWGLAGGEQFF. Written as DNA, the CDR3 is TGCGCCAGCAGCTGGGGACTAGCGGGAGGTGAGCAGTTCTTC.

This clonotype was observed once. A read error is possible here, since a much larger clone lies one base away. This chain uses TRBV5-1 with TRBJ2-5; 9 nucleotides match TRBD1. The CDR3 runs to 15 residues. Germline assignment: CDR1 SGHRS and CDR2 YFSETQ. In DNA, the CDR3 is TGCACCAGCAGCTCAACAGGGGGCAGGGGAGAGACCCAGTACTTC. Its protein is CTSSSTGGRGETQYF.